A selection of T cell receptor beta chains follows, all from one sample in a study of T cell responses to AZD1222 COVID-19 vaccine. Produced via immunoSEQ multiplex PCR; TCRdb's table is partial and in-frame only. The top ten hold less than 2% of the sample, which has roughly 55,000 clones, about 89% seen once. Material: peripheral blood, obtained on day 0 of AZD1222 vaccination. All receptors derive from an adult in good health. CDR3s include the opening cysteine and the closing phenylalanine or tryptophan. The order of the fields is clone size, D gene, V gene, J gene, CDR3 protein, CDR3 DNA. A D gene is named only where the DNA matches it firmly. A row's size may be missing; if present it is once, few, many or a size class.

>once|-|TRBV30|TRBJ2-3
CAWNNGIGVDTQYF
TGTGCCTGGAACAACGGGATTGGGGTCGATACGCAGTATTTT
>once|TRBD1|TRBV15|TRBJ1-1
CATSRAGTGGTEAFF
TGTGCCACCAGCAGAGCCGGGACAGGGGGCACTGAAGCTTTCTTT
>-|TRBD1|TRBV5-4|TRBJ2-5
CATGRGQGGETQYF
TGTGCCACCGGCAGAGGACAGGGTGGAGAGACCCAGTACTTC
>-|-|TRBV27|TRBJ2-7
CASSLSSGGMRSSEQYF
TGTGCCAGCAGTTTATCCTCTGGCGGGATGAGAAGTTCCGAGCAGTACTTC
>-|-|TRBV7-2|TRBJ1-1
CASSLGGRLNTEAFF
TGTGCCAGCAGCTTGGGGGGGCGCTTGAACACTGAAGCTTTCTTT
>-|-|TRBV11-2|TRBJ2-7
CASSFDPPFYEQYF
TGTGCCAGCAGCTTCGACCCTCCTTTCTACGAGCAGTACTTC
>-|TRBD2|TRBV27|TRBJ2-7
CGCDASGNYEQYF
TGTGGGTGCGATGCTAGCGGGAACTACGAGCAGTACTTC
>-|-|TRBV18|TRBJ1-2
CASSPASGGDGYTF
TGTGCCAGCTCACCAGCGTCTGGGGGCGATGGCTACACCTTC
>-|-|TRBV18|TRBJ2-7
CASSPGRTSYEQYF
TGTGCCAGCTCGCCGGGCCGCACCTCCTACGAGCAGTACTTC
>-|-|TRBV9|TRBJ1-1
CASGSNMNTEAFF
TGTGCCAGCGGCTCTAATATGAACACTGAAGCTTTCTTT
>-|-|TRBV30|TRBJ1-2
CAWSGLFPPNYGYTF
TGTGCCTGGAGTGGCCTCTTCCCACCTAACTATGGCTACACCTTC
>once|-|TRBV5-1|TRBJ2-1
CASSSDVGSYNEQFF
TGCGCCAGCAGCTCCGACGTGGGTTCCTACAATGAGCAGTTCTTC
>few|-|TRBV7-3|TRBJ2-1
CASSFLANNEQFF
TGTGCCAGCAGCTTCCTAGCGAACAATGAGCAGTTCTTC
>once|-|TRBV27|TRBJ1-1
CASSLKDPRRIWTEAFF
TGTGCCAGCAGTTTAAAAGACCCCCGGCGTATTTGGACTGAAGCTTTCTTT
>-|TRBD1|TRBV28|TRBJ1-2
CASSKTGGATNYGYTF
TGTGCCAGCAGCAAGACAGGGGGCGCTACTAACTATGGCTACACCTTC
>-|-|TRBV6-5|TRBJ1-3
CASSYVGQPGNTIYF
TGTGCCAGCAGTTATGTGGGGCAGCCCGGAAACACCATATATTTT
>-|-|TRBV5-1|TRBJ1-2
CASSLDQGGYGYTF
TGCGCCAGCAGCTTGGACCAGGGAGGCTATGGCTACACCTTC
>-|-|TRBV7-8|TRBJ1-1
CASSLQGRTEAFF
TGTGCCAGCAGCTTACAGGGAAGGACTGAAGCTTTCTTT
>-|-|TRBV9|TRBJ2-1
CASSARTGRVNEQFF
TGTGCCAGCAGCGCTCGGACAGGGAGGGTGAATGAGCAGTTCTTC
>-|TRBD2|TRBV19|TRBJ2-3
CASSTLAGVTTDTQYF
TGTGCCAGTAGTACCCTAGCGGGAGTAACTACAGATACGCAGTATTTT
>-|-|TRBV30|TRBJ1-1
CAWSRNLRNAEAFF
TGTGCCTGGAGTAGAAACCTCAGGAACGCTGAAGCTTTCTTT
>-|-|TRBV14|TRBJ2-7
CASSQELAGAPYEQYF
TGTGCCAGCAGCCAAGAATTGGCGGGTGCTCCCTACGAGCAGTACTTC
>-|-|TRBV28|TRBJ1-3
CASKLGPSSGNTIYF
TGTGCCAGCAAACTAGGACCGTCCTCTGGAAACACCATATATTTT
>-|-|TRBV15|TRBJ2-7
CATSRASDGNYEQYF
TGTGCCACCAGCAGAGCGTCGGACGGGAACTACGAGCAGTACTTC
>-|-|TRBV7-9|TRBJ2-1
CASSLYSGSSYNEQFF
TGTGCCAGCAGCTTATATTCGGGCAGCTCCTACAATGAGCAGTTCTTC
>-|-|TRBV19|TRBJ2-3
CASSEGRGDTQYF
TGTGCCAGCAGCGAGGGACGTGGAGATACGCAGTATTTT
>-|-|TRBV28|TRBJ1-5
CASTFQYQPQHF
TGTGCCAGCACTTTTCAGTATCAGCCCCAGCATTTT
>once|-|TRBV5-8|TRBJ2-7
CASRDWAVNEQYF
TGTGCCAGCAGGGACTGGGCGGTAAACGAGCAGTACTTC
>-|-|TRBV5-1|TRBJ2-5
CASSLGGEKTQYF
TGCGCCAGCAGCTTGGGTGGGGAAAAGACCCAGTACTTC
>few|TRBD1|TRBV11-2|TRBJ2-2
CASSATGGNTGELFF
TGTGCCAGCAGTGCGACAGGGGGTAACACCGGGGAGCTGTTTTTT
>-|-|TRBV19|TRBJ2-3
CASSNVPRTDTQYF
TGTGCCAGTAGCAACGTTCCCCGCACAGATACGCAGTATTTT
>-|-|TRBV18|TRBJ1-6
CASSPSQANSPLHF
TGTGCCAGCTCACCGAGCCAGGCTAATTCACCCCTCCACTTT
>-|TRBD2|TRBV7-9|TRBJ2-2
CASSLVAGVSGELFF
TGTGCCAGCAGCTTAGTTGCGGGAGTCTCCGGGGAGCTGTTTTTT
>-|TRBD1|TRBV4-1|TRBJ1-4
CASSLYRGGDEKLFF
TGCGCCAGCAGCCTCTACAGGGGAGGTGATGAAAAACTGTTTTTT
>-|TRBD1|TRBV5-1|TRBJ1-2
CASSPGQETFLYGYTF
TGCGCCAGCAGCCCGGGACAGGAGACTTTTTTGTATGGCTACACCTTC
>once|-|TRBV7-2|TRBJ2-6
CASSLGGGTGANVLTF
TGTGCCAGCAGCTTAGGAGGGGGGACCGGGGCCAACGTCCTGACTTTC
>-|-|TRBV15|TRBJ1-6
CATSRGSGPESSYNSPLHF
TGTGCCACCAGCAGAGGAAGCGGCCCCGAGAGCTCCTATAATTCACCCCTCCACTTT
>-|-|TRBV9|TRBJ1-5
CASSPNGDGNQPQHF
TGTGCCAGCAGCCCTAATGGGGACGGCAATCAGCCCCAGCATTTT
>few|TRBD2|TRBV30|TRBJ2-1
CACTLAGNDEQFF
TGTGCCTGTACACTAGCGGGTAACGATGAGCAGTTCTTC
>once|-|TRBV18|TRBJ2-6
CASSPFSFSGANVLTF
TGTGCCAGCTCACCCTTTTCCTTCTCTGGGGCCAACGTCCTGACTTTC
>-|TRBD2|TRBV30|TRBJ2-7
CACRTTSGSHPYEQYF
TGTGCCTGCAGAACGACTAGCGGGAGCCATCCCTACGAGCAGTACTTC
>-|-|TRBV23-1|TRBJ1-2
CASSHKTENYGYTF
TGCGCCAGCAGTCACAAGACGGAGAACTATGGCTACACCTTC
>once|TRBD2|TRBV6-5|TRBJ2-2
CASSSGTSANTGELFF
TGTGCCAGCAGTTCCGGGACTAGCGCGAACACCGGGGAGCTGTTTTTT